These 9 T cell receptor beta chains came from one sample sequenced in a study of CD8+CD57+ T cells in acquired aplastic anemia. The patients chosen for sequencing had shown expansion of CD8+CD57+ cells (detected by flow cytometry). Genomic DNA provided the template from which TCR beta VDJ and CDR3 profiles were obtained. Each CDR3 protein is one row after TCRdb ran MiXCR on the reads. The table records about 200,000 distinct CDR3 sequences, around 50% of them present only once. Material: sorted CD4+, CD8+, or CD8+CD57+ T cells (not recorded which) from PBMCs. The receptors here all came from a human donor with aplastic anemia.

A note on this clonotype: This may be a read error, as it is one base from a much larger clone. This chain joins TRBV7-9 and TRBJ1-6; D gene unclear. Per germline, CDR1 SEHNR and CDR2 FQNEAQ (reference sequence). Trimming pared 8 bases from V and 4 bases from J, leaving 9 bases between. CDR3 length: 13 residues. This CDR3 reads CASGPSYNSPLHF. As DNA, the CDR3 is TGTGCCAGCGGCCCTAGTTATAATTCACCCCTCCACTTT.

This clonotype was counted many times. The chain recombines TRBV20-1 with TRBJ1-4; a possible D gene is TRBD1 (5 bases). The CDR3 runs to 16 residues. Per germline, CDR1 DFQATT and CDR2 SNEGSKA (reference sequence). The germline V and J ends were trimmed by 0 bases and 0 bases, with 11 bases remaining between them. DNA of the CDR3: TGCAGTGCTAGAGATGGGGCGAGAGCAACTAATGAAAAACTGTTTTTT. Protein sequence: CSARDGARATNEKLFF.

The chain recombines TRBV11-3 with TRBJ1-2; possibly TRBD1 for D (5 bases). Looked up from germline, CDR1 is SGHNT and CDR2 is YENEEA. This CDR3 has 13 amino acids. Trimming took 3 bases from V and 8 from J, leaving 13 bases between them. The CDR3 DNA sequence: TGTGCCAGCAGCTTGGTGTCCAGGGAGGGCTACACCTTC. Its protein is CASSLVSREGYTF.

The V call is TRBV15, the J call TRBJ2-5, with D possibly TRBD2 on 5 matching bases. Looked up from germline, CDR1 is LNHNV and CDR2 is YYDKDF (reference sequence). The ends were cut back, 10 bases at V and 3 bases at J, with 15 bases in the middle. There are 13 residues in the CDR3. CDR3 in DNA: TGTGCCATCGCACGGGGTAACAAAGAGACCCAGTACTTC. It encodes CAIARGNKETQYF.

This chain connects TRBV5-5 to TRBJ2-1; possible D gene TRBD2, 6 bases. Germline loops: CDR1 SGHKS, CDR2 YYEKEE (reference sequence). The V gene lost 10 bases and the J gene lost 0 bases, with 14 bases spanning the gap. The CDR3 contains 14 residues. For the CDR3, the DNA is TGTGCCGCGGGTCGGGGGAGCTCCTACAATGAGCAGTTCTTC. This sequence encodes CAAGRGSSYNEQFF.

The chain links TRBV9 to TRBJ1-5; D is unresolved. The germline V gene encodes CDR1 SGDLS and CDR2 YYNGEE. This CDR3 has 15 amino acids. Trimming left V 0 bases short and J 7 bases short, with 14 bases between. The CDR3, as DNA: TGTGCCAGCAGCGTAGAAGAGGGTTCGGGACAGCCCCAGCATTTT. It is translated as CASSVEEGSGQPQHF.

The CDR3, as DNA: TGCGCCAGCAGCAAAACAGGGGCCCCAATGAACACTGAAGCTTTCTTT. Protein product: CASSKTGAPMNTEAFF. The V and J genes are TRBV5-1 and TRBJ1-1; 7 bases agree with TRBD1. The junction had 9 bases not matched to a gene; V was cut back by 4 bases and J by 0 bases. The germline V gene has CDR1 SGHRS and CDR2 YFSETQ. The CDR3 runs 16 residues.

This clonotype was recorded at least ten times. The chain joins TRBV11-2 to TRBJ2-1; 10 bases fit TRBD2. This CDR3 comprises 15 residues. V lost 4 bases to trimming and J lost 7 bases; unmatched junction nucleotides: 7. Germline V lookup: CDR1 SGHAT, CDR2 FQNNGV. Here the CDR3 DNA reads TGTGCCAGCAGCTCGACTAGCGGGTCGGGGAATGAGCAGTTCTTC. It is translated as CASSSTSGSGNEQFF.

The chain couples TRBV19 to TRBJ2-7; possible D gene TRBD2, 5 bases. The CDR3 runs 15 residues. With 4 bases removed from V and 3 bases from J, the gap between germline ends came to 16 bases. Germline CDR1 LNHDA, CDR2 SQIVND (reference sequence). For the CDR3, the DNA is TGTGCCAGTAGTACTCTAGCTGGAGTCAGCTACGAGCAGTACTTC. Its protein is CASSTLAGVSYEQYF.